This T cell receptor (beta chain) was recovered during a study of ipilimumab plus nivolumab after autologous stem cell transplantation. Study in general: The DLBCL cohort had primary refractory and relapsed disease, with 18-month progression-free survival of approximately 83% and 30%.

Study observations and caveats: TCR repertoire, Treg phenotype and gut microbiota reportedly support more study of this approach.

Trimming left V 6 bases short and J 0 bases short, with 15 bases between. This CDR3 spans 16 amino acids. Germline V gene lookup returns CDR1 MNHNY and CDR2 SVGAGI (reference sequence). With respect to this clone: Its cognate antigen is unknown.

Ipilimumab, 1 mg/kg, started 14 to 28 days after autologous transplant. Patients got 3 mg/kg IV nivolumab weeks 1, 4, 7, 10, then biweekly through week 26. The repertoire was sequenced with immunoSEQ multiplex PCR; TCRdb's copy has only in-frame clones and lacks some. The table has 15,000 or so clones, 80% to 85% seen once. The source of this sequence is a male donor with diffuse large B-cell lymphoma. The source material was PBMCs, sampled in a trial of ipilimumab plus nivolumab as post-transplant consolidation. V gene TRBV6-6 combines with J gene TRBJ1-5; no clear D. CDR3 sequence: CASSRTESYSNQPQHF. The DNA of the CDR3 is TGTGCCAGCAGCCGGACCGAATCTTATAGCAATCAGCCCCAGCATTTT.